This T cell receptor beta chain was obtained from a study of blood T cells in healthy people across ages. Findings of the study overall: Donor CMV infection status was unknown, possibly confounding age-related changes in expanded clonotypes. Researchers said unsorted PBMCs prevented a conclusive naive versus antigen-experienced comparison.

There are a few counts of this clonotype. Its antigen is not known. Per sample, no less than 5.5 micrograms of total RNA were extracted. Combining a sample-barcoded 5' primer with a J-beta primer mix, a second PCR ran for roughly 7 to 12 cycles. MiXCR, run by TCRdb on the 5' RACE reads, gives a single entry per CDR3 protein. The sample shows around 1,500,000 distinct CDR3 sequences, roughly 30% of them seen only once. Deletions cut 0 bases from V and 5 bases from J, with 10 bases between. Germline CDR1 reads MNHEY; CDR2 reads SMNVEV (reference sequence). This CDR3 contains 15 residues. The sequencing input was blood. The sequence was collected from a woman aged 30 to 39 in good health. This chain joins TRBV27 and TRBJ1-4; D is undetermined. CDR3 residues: CASSLSRTQNEKLFF. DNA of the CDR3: TGTGCCAGCAGTTTATCAAGGACGCAAAATGAAAAACTGTTTTTT.